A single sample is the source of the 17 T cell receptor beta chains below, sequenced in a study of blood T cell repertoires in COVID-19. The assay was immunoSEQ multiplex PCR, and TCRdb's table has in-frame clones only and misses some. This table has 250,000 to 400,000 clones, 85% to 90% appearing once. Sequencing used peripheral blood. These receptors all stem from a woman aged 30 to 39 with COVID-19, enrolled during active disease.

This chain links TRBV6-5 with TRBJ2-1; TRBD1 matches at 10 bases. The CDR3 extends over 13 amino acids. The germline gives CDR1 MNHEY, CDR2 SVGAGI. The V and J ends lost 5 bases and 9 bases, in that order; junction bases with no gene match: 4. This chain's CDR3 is CASSRQGAGEQFF. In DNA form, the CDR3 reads TGTGCCAGCAGTCGACAGGGGGCGGGTGAGCAGTTCTTC.

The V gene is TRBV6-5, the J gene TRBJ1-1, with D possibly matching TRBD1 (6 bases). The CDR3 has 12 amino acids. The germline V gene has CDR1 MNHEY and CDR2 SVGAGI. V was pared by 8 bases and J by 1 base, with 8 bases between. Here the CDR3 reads CASSDRNTEAFF. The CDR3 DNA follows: TGTGCCAGCTCGGACAGGAACACTGAAGCTTTCTTT.

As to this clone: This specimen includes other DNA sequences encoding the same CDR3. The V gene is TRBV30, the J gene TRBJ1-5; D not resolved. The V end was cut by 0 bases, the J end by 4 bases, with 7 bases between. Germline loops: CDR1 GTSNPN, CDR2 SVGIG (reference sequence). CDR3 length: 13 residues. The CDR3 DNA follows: TGTGCCTGGAGTGTAGGAGGGAATCAGCCCCAGCATTTT. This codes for CAWSVGGNQPQHF.

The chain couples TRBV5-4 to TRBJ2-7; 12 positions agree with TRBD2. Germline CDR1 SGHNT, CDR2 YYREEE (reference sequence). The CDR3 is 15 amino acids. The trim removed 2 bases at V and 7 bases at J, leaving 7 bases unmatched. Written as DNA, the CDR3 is TGTGCCAGCAGCTTTTGGCTAGCGGGAGGGGAGGAGCAGTACTTC. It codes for CASSFWLAGGEEQYF.

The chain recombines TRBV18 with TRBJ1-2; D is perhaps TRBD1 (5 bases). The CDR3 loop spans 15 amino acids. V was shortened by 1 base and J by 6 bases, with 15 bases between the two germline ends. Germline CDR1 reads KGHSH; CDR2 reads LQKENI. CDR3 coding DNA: TGTGCCAGCTCACCACGGTCCCAGGGTGGAGATGGCTACACCTTC. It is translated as CASSPRSQGGDGYTF.

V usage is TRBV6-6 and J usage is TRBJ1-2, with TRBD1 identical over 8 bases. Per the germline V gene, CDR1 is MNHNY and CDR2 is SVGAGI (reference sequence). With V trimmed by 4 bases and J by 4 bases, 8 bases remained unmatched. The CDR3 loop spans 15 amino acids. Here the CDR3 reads CASSSGQGGSYGYTF. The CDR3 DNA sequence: TGTGCCAGCAGTTCCGGACAGGGAGGTAGCTATGGCTACACCTTC.

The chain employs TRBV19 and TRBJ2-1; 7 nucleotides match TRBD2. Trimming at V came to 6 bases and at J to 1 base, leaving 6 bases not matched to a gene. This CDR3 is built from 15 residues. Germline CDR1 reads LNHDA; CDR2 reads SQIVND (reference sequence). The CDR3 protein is CASSPLAASYNEQFF. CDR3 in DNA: TGTGCCAGTAGCCCCCTAGCGGCGTCCTACAATGAGCAGTTCTTC.

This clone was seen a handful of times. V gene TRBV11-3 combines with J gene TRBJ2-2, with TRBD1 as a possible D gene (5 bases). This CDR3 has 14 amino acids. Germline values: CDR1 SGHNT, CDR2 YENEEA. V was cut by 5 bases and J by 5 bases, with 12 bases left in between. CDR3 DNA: TGTGCCAGCAGCCCCCGGACACAAACCGGGGAGCTGTTTTTT. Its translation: CASSPRTQTGELFF. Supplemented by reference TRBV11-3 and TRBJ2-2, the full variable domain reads EAGVVQSPRYKIIEKKQPVAFWCNPISGHNTLYWYLQNLGQGPELLIRYENEEAVDDSQLPKDRFSAERLKGVDSTLKIQPAELGDSAVYLCASSPRTQTGELFFGEGSRLTVL.

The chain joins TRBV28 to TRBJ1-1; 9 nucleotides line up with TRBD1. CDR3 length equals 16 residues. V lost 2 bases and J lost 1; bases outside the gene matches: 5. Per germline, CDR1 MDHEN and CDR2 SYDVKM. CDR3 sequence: CASSLRGTGRNTEAFF. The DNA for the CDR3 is TGTGCCAGCAGTTTACGGGGGACAGGGCGGAACACTGAAGCTTTCTTT.

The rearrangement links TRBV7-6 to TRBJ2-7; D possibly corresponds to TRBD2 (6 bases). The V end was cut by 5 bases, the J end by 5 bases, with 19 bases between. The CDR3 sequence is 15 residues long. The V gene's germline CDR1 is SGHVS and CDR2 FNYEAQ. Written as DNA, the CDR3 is TGTGCCAGCAGCCCAGCACAGGTCGGGAGCCACGAGCAGTACTTC. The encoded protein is CASSPAQVGSHEQYF.

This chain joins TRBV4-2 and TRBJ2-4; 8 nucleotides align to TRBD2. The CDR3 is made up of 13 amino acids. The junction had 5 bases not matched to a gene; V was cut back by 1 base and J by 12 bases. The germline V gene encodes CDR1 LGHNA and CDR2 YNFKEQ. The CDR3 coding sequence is TGTGCCAGCAGCCAAGTTCCGGGGGGGGCTCAGTACTTC. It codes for CASSQVPGGAQYF.

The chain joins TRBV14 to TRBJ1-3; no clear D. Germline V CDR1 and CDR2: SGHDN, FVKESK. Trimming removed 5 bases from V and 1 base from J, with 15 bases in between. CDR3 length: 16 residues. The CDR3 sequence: CASSYHSTLSGNTIYF. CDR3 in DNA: TGTGCCAGCAGCTATCACTCGACACTTTCTGGAAACACCATATATTTT.

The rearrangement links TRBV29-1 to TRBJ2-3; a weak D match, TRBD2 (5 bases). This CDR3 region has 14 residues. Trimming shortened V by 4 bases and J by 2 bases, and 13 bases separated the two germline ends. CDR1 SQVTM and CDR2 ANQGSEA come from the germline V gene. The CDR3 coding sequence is TGCAGCGTTGCTCGAGAGGGCGTCACAGATACGCAGTATTTT. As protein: CSVAREGVTDTQYF.

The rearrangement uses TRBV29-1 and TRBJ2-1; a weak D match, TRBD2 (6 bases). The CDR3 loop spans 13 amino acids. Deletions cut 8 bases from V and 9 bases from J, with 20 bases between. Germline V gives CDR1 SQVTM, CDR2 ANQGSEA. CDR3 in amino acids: CSSDRATGVEQFF. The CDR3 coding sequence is TGCAGCAGCGACCGGGCTACGGGAGTTGAGCAGTTCTTC.

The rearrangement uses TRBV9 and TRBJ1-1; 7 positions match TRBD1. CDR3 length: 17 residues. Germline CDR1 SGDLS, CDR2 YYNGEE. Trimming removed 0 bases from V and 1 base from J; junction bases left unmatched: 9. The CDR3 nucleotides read TGTGCCAGCAGCGTAGTACAGGGGACCCTCTCGAACACTGAAGCTTTCTTT. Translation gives CASSVVQGTLSNTEAFF.

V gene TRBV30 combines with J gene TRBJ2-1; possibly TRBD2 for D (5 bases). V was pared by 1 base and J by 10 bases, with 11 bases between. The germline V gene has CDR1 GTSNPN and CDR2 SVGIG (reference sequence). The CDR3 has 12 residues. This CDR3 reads CAWSGPSGEQFF. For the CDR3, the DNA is TGTGCCTGGAGTGGTCCCTCGGGGGAGCAGTTCTTC.

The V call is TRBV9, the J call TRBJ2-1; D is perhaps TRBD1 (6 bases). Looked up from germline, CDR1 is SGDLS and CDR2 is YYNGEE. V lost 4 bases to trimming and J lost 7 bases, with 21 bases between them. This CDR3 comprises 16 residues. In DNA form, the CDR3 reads TGTGCCAGCAGCTTCCTTTCCGGGACAAATATGAATGAGCAGTTCTTC. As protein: CASSFLSGTNMNEQFF. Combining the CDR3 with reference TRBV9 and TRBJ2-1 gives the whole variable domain DSGVTQTPKHLITATGQRVTLRCSPRSGDLSVYWYQQSLDQGLQFLIQYYNGEERAKGNILERFSAQQFPDLHSELNLSSLELGDSALYFCASSFLSGTNMNEQFFGPGTRLTVL.